Sequencing of this T cell receptor beta chain was carried out in a study of T cell responses to AZD1222 COVID-19 vaccine. For the study at large: Doses given second, at about 4 or about 12 weeks, were pooled.

Deletions cut 5 bases from V and 6 bases from J, with 17 bases between. The V gene's germline CDR1 is LGHNA and CDR2 YNFKEQ. The CDR3 is made up of 15 amino acids. Sequencing was performed with immunoSEQ multiplex PCR; in TCRdb, only in-frame clones are kept and a portion is missing. The top ten hold more than 0.7% of the sample, which has some 140,000 clones, 93% seen once. About this clone: The antigen is undetermined.

Findings and limits, study-wide: There were repertoire samples only from the period after the peak T cell response. Seropositivity was recorded at baseline in only 6 or 7 AZD1222 recipients.

Sequences were derived from peripheral blood, sampled on day 0 of AZD1222 vaccination. This receptor was taken from an adult in good health. This rearrangement joins TRBV4-2 to TRBJ2-1; D is perhaps TRBD2 (6 bases). CDR3 bases: TGTGCCAGCAGCAACCCCCTGGGGGGAGGCAATGAGCAGTTCTTC. It yields the protein CASSNPLGGGNEQFF.